This T cell receptor beta chain derives from a study of neurological immune-mediated disorders. Each TCR transcript was tagged with a 10-nucleotide random UMI during 5'RACE. A single run covered 15-18 subjects with over 160 million TCR-beta sequences. TCRdb reprocessed the 5' RACE reads with MiXCR, giving one entry per CDR3 protein. This table has fewer than 20,000 distinct CDR3 sequences, roughly 29% appearing once. Regarding this clonotype: Its antigen is still unknown.

The unsorted libraries were produced from 2 million PBMCs held at -80 C. Regarding the study as a whole: None of the CDR3 amino acid sequences of expanded clones were shared across subjects, and this suggested private repertoires in all groups.

This clonotype was obtained from a middle-aged man with HTLV-1-associated myelopathy (HAM/TSP). Material: PBMCs.

DNA for the CDR3: TGCAGTGCTAGAGAGGGGGTTTCGTACAATGAGCAGTTCTTC. Its protein product is CSAREGVSYNEQFF. The chain recombines TRBV20-1 with TRBJ2-1; D may be TRBD1 or TRBD2 (5 bases each). With 0 bases removed from V and 4 bases from J, the gap between germline ends came to 10 bases. The germline V gene encodes CDR1 DFQATT and CDR2 SNEGSKA (reference sequence). The CDR3 length is 14 residues.